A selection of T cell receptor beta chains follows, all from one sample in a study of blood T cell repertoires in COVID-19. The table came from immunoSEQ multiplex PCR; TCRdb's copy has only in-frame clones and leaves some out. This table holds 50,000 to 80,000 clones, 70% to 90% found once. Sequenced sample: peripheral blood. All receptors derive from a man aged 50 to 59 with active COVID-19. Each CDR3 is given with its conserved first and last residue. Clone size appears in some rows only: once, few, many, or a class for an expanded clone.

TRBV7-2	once	CASTQGLPVNEQFF
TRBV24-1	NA	CATSDPTGGDRPQHF
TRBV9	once	CASSLRQGSKQYF
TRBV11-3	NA	CASSNRQGNTEAFF
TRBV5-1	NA	CASSPVPGQGSEQFF
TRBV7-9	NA	CASSRDRGSGELFF
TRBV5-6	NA	CASSPQLVAFRTDTQYF
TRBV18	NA	CASSIAGGSSYNEQFF
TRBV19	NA	CASSTMGRYGYTF
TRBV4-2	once	CASSQGGTSGSYNEQFF
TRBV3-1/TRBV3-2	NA	CASSHYLDRGKSYTF
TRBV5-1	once	CASSLGHDTGELFF
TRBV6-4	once	CASSVGAQGNTIYF
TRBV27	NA	CASSFASGSIYNEQFF
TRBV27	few	CASRGSYTGELFF
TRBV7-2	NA	CASSQGLAGGNEQFF
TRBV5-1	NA	CASSGGTAVYF
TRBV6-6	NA	CASRRDSRNTEAFF
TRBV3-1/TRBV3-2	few	CASSPRQGSNQPQHF
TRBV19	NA	CASSIMESRGSGNTIYF
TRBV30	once	CAWSPGQGRNQPQHF
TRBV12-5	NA	CASGTQDQPQHF
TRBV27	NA	CASSPTGGAGDEQFF
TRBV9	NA	CASSPQINSGNTIYF
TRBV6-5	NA	CASKGAGHYGYTF
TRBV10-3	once	CAISQGGNQPQHF
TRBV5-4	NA	CASSLKTGTSGDTQYF